The rows below give T cell receptor beta chains drawn from one sample of a study of graft-versus-host responses after intestinal transplantation. Assay: immunoSEQ multiplex PCR; the TCRdb copy retains only in-frame clones and omits some. The repertoire includes around 100,000 clones, 87% of them detected once, and more than 0.75% sits in the top ten. No antigen is known for these receptors. Sequencing was performed on unstimulated CD4+ T cells sorted from spleen or lymph node cells, taken before transplant. The receptor set was obtained from a human donor who was the organ donor for an intestinal transplant. CDR3s include the opening cysteine and the closing phenylalanine or tryptophan. D genes are given only for firm matches. Clone size, where shown, is once, few, many, or a class for clones that have expanded.

cdr3_nt cdr3_aa d_call j_call v_call clone_size
TGTGCCAGCAGAGTACCGGACAGGGACAATCAGCCCCAGCATTTT CASRVPDRDNQPQHF TRBD1 TRBJ1-5 TRBV28 once
TGTGCCAGCAGTGAACGGGGGGGGACCTACAATGAGCAGTTCTTC CASSERGGTYNEQFF TRBD2 TRBJ2-1 TRBV6-1 -
TGTGCCTGGAGTGTACTCGCGGGGAAGCCCAATGAGCAGTTCTTC CAWSVLAGKPNEQFF - TRBJ2-1 TRBV30 -
TGTGCCAGCAGTTACGATCCCGGGACCGGGGAGCTGTTTTTT CASSYDPGTGELFF - TRBJ2-2 TRBV6-5 -
TGTGCCAGTAGTAGGGGGGACAGGGGGGGAGAGACCCAGTACTTC CASSRGDRGGETQYF TRBD1 TRBJ2-5 TRBV19 once
TGTGCCAGCAGTACGGAGACCTCCTATAATTCACCCCTCCACTTT CASSTETSYNSPLHF - TRBJ1-6 TRBV28 -
TGCGCCAGCAGCCCCCGGGGGGGTATGACCCAGTACTTC CASSPRGGMTQYF TRBD2 TRBJ2-5 TRBV5-1 once
TGTGCCTGGAGTGAAGGGTCTGGTCAGACCCAGTACTTC CAWSEGSGQTQYF - TRBJ2-5 TRBV30 -
TGCGCCAGCAGCTTGGCGTCCTACAATGAGCAGTTCTTC CASSLASYNEQFF - TRBJ2-1 TRBV5-1 -
TGTGCCAGCAGCCCCGGGACAGGGGGCATCAATGAGCAGTTCTTC CASSPGTGGINEQFF TRBD1 TRBJ2-1 TRBV5-4 -
TGTGCCATCAGCTGGGACAATGAGCAGTTCTTC CAISWDNEQFF - TRBJ2-1 TRBV10-3 -
TGTGCCAGCGGCGACGGCATGAACACTGAAGCTTTCTTT CASGDGMNTEAFF - TRBJ1-1 TRBV7-2 -
TGCGCCAGCAGCTTCCCTATCGTCTCGACGGTACCCATAATAACCTACGAGCAGTACTTC CASSFPIVSTVPIITYEQYF - TRBJ2-7 TRBV5-1 -
TGTGCCAGCAGTCAAGACAGCTATGGCTACACCTTC CASSQDSYGYTF - TRBJ1-2 TRBV6-5 -
TGTGCCAGTAGTATCAGCGGACAGAGCTATCCCCCTAACTATGGCTACACCTTC CASSISGQSYPPNYGYTF - TRBJ1-2 TRBV19 -
TGTGCCAGCAGTTACGGGGGGGGGAGCACAGATACGCAGTATTTT CASSYGGGSTDTQYF TRBD2 TRBJ2-3 TRBV6-5 -
TGTGCCAGCAGTGGTCAGGGGGATTTGAACACTGAAGCTTTCTTT CASSGQGDLNTEAFF TRBD1 TRBJ1-1 TRBV28 -
TGTGCCAGCAGCCAAGATCGGGTCGGGCTAGCCTACAATGAGCAGTTCTTC CASSQDRVGLAYNEQFF - TRBJ2-1 TRBV4-2 -
TGCGCCAGCAGCCCCCTGGGGACAACGAACACCGGGGAGCTGTTTTTT CASSPLGTTNTGELFF - TRBJ2-2 TRBV5-1 -
TGCGCCAGCAGCCACCCTCCCGGACTAGCGGGGGCGAACACCGGGGAGCTGTTTTTT CASSHPPGLAGANTGELFF TRBD2 TRBJ2-2 TRBV4-1 few
TGTGCCAGTAGTATAAACGACAGGGTAGGGTCCGAGACCCAGTACTTC CASSINDRVGSETQYF TRBD1 TRBJ2-5 TRBV19 -
TGCGCCAGCAGCTTGCAACTCACTAACACTGAAGCTTTCTTT CASSLQLTNTEAFF - TRBJ1-1 TRBV5-1 few
TGTGCCAGCAGCCAGCGACTAGCCGCGGGCCAAGAGACCCAGTACTTC CASSQRLAAGQETQYF TRBD2 TRBJ2-5 TRBV14 -
TGTGCCAGCACCCAAACAGGGGGCGCGGGCACTGAAGCTTTCTTT CASTQTGGAGTEAFF TRBD1 TRBJ1-1 TRBV7-3 -